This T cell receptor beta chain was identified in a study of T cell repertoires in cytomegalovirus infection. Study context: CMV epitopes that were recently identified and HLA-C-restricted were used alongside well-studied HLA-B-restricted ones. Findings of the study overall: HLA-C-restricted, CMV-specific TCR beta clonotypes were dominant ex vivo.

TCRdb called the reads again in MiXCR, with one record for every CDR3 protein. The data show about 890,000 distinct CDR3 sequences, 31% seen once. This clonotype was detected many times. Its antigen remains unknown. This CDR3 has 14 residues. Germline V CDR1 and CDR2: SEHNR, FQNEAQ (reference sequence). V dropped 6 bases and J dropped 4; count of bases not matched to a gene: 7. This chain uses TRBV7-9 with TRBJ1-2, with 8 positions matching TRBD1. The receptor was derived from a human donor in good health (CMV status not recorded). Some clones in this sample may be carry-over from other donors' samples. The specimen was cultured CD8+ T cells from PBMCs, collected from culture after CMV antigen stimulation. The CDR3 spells CASSPNQGAYGYTF. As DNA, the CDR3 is TGTGCCAGCAGTCCGAATCAGGGGGCCTATGGCTACACCTTC.